Presented here are 7 T cell receptor beta chains from one specimen sequenced in a study of shared clonotypes between healthy human individuals. The protocol was immunoSEQ multiplex PCR, while the TCRdb copy is restricted to in-frame clones and leaves out a portion. The sample has 530,000 or so clones, 60% to 80% seen once. Sequencing was done on a sample of PBMCs. These receptor sequences come from a woman in her thirties or forties in good health. Some clones in this sample may be carry-over from other donors' samples.

The chain combines TRBV28 with TRBJ2-3; possibly TRBD2 for D (8 bases). There are 15 residues in the CDR3. V lost 5 bases, J lost 5 bases, and 17 bases lay in between. CDR1 is MDHEN and CDR2 is SYDVKM in the germline V gene. The CDR3 DNA follows: TGTGCCAGCAGTCAGGGGGGCGGGAGGAAAGATACGCAGTATTTT. Translating it yields CASSQGGGRKDTQYF.

V and J are TRBV7-8 and TRBJ2-3, with D possibly being TRBD1 or TRBD2 (5 bases each). This CDR3 has 15 amino acids. Germline CDR1 reads SGHVS; CDR2 reads FQNEAQ. V shed 11 bases and J shed 0 bases, with 18 bases lying between them. CDR3 bases: TGTGCCTCCGGGGCCCGCGGAACTAGCACAGATACGCAGTATTTT. This encodes CASGARGTSTDTQYF.

The chain joins TRBV9 to TRBJ2-1; 11 positions agree with TRBD2. The germline V gene has CDR1 SGDLS and CDR2 YYNGEE. CDR3 length equals 16 residues. The ends lost 2 bases at V and 7 bases at J; junction bases unmatched: 8. The CDR3 coding sequence is TGTGCCAGCAGCGTTACTAGCGGGAGAGTCCCTAATGAGCAGTTCTTC. This sequence encodes CASSVTSGRVPNEQFF.

As to this clone: A read error may produce the germline difference seen at one junction end. The rearrangement joins TRBV7-7 to TRBJ2-5, with D uncertain. This CDR3 region has 13 residues. Germline V gene data show CDR1 as SSHAT and CDR2 as FNYEAQ (reference sequence). Written as DNA, the CDR3 is TGTGCCAGCAGCTTAGAAGGGCCCTCGGATCCCCACTTC. This translates into CASSLEGPSDPHF.

The V gene is TRBV27, the J gene TRBJ1-5; D remains ambiguous. Germline CDR1 is MNHEY and CDR2 is SMNVEV (reference sequence). Trimming took 5 bases from V and 2 from J, leaving 13 bases between them. This CDR3 has 15 amino acids. In nucleotides, the CDR3 is TGTGCCAGCAGTGATCCCGACTGGGGCAATCAGCCCCAGCATTTT. It translates to CASSDPDWGNQPQHF.

As concerns this clone: This CDR3 is also generated by other DNA sequences in the sample. The CDR3 DNA sequence: TGTGCCAGCAGCGTTGCTGATACGCAGTATTTT. Protein sequence: CASSVADTQYF. The chain recombines TRBV9 with TRBJ2-3; D is ambiguous. The length of the CDR3 is 11 residues. The germline V gene encodes CDR1 SGDLS and CDR2 YYNGEE. V shed 2 bases and J shed 6 bases, with 4 bases lying between them.

V usage is TRBV11-1 and J usage is TRBJ2-1; TRBD2 matches at 7 bases. V lost 3 bases to trimming and J lost 0 bases; unmatched junction nucleotides: 2. This CDR3 has 15 amino acids. Germline CDR1 and CDR2: SGHAT and FQDESV (reference sequence). The CDR3 region is CASSFSGNSYNEQFF. In DNA, the CDR3 is TGTGCCAGCAGCTTCAGCGGGAACTCCTACAATGAGCAGTTCTTC.